These 30 T cell receptor beta chains were all obtained from the same sample, sequenced in a study of blood T cell repertoires in COVID-19. Data came from immunoSEQ multiplex PCR; TCRdb stores just in-frame clones and leaves some out. The sample has more than 110,000 clones, about 80% seen once; the top ten hold about 6.4%. Sequences were obtained from peripheral blood. These receptors all come from a human donor in a cohort sampled during active COVID-19.

This chain uses TRBV6-4 with TRBJ2-3; D gene unclear. With 0 bases removed from V and 0 bases from J, the gap between germline ends came to 7 bases. Germline loops: CDR1 MRHNA, CDR2 SNTAGT. This CDR3 has 15 amino acids. The chain's CDR3 is CASSDSPSSTDTQYF. Written as DNA, the CDR3 is TGTGCCAGCAGTGACTCTCCGAGTAGCACAGATACGCAGTATTTT.

This clone was picked up a small number of times. CDR3 loop: CASSETGEAFF. CDR3 DNA sequence: TGCGCCAGCAGTGAGACAGGGGAAGCTTTCTTT. The chain carries TRBV10-2 and TRBJ1-1, with D perhaps TRBD1 (6 bases). This CDR3 spans 11 amino acids. V dropped 2 bases and J dropped 8 bases, with 6 bases sitting between them. CDR1 and CDR2 from the germline V gene are WSHSY and SAAADI.

The V gene is TRBV7-2, the J gene TRBJ2-2; 12 nucleotides match TRBD2. This CDR3 is built from 16 residues. Germline V gene data show CDR1 as SGHTA and CDR2 as FQGNSA. Germline trimming cut 8 bases from V and 9 bases from J; bases unmatched to any gene: 13. In DNA form, the CDR3 reads TGTGCCAGCTCATCCAGGACTAGCGGGACCCCAAGGGAGCTGTTTTTT. Protein sequence: CASSSRTSGTPRELFF.

V usage is TRBV30 and J usage is TRBJ2-7, with unresolved D. CDR3 length: 11 residues. V lost 0 bases, J lost 5 bases, and 5 bases lay in between. From germline, CDR1 is GTSNPN and CDR2 SVGIG (reference sequence). CDR3 DNA sequence: TGTGCCTGGAGTGTACTCAACGAGCAGTACTTC. Encoded protein: CAWSVLNEQYF. Full variable domain (remainder filled in from reference TRBV30 and TRBJ2-7): SQTIHQWPATLVQPVGSPLSLECTVEGTSNPNLYWYRQAAGRGLQLLFYSVGIGQISSEVPQNLSASRPQDRQFILSSKKLLLSDSGFYLCAWSVLNEQYFGPGTRLTVT.

V is TRBV5-1 and J is TRBJ2-2; 7 nucleotides align to TRBD1. CDR3 size: 13 residues. The V gene's germline CDR1 is SGHRS and CDR2 YFSETQ. J was trimmed by 6 bases and V by 2 bases; bases with no gene match: 1. For the CDR3, the DNA is TGCGCCAGCAGCTTCGACAGGGCCGGGGAGCTGTTTTTT. It specifies CASSFDRAGELFF.

This clone appeared once. V usage is TRBV19 and J usage is TRBJ1-3; D perhaps matches TRBD1 (6 bases). CDR3 length: 14 residues. Germline assignment: CDR1 LNHDA and CDR2 SQIVND (reference sequence). V was clipped by 7 bases and J by 4 bases, with 14 bases between them. CDR3 sequence reads: CASKGTRMGNTIYF. Here the CDR3 DNA reads TGTGCCAGTAAGGGGACACGGATGGGAAACACCATATATTTT.

This clone was seen a single time. In DNA, the CDR3 is TGTGCCAGCACCAAAGACGGGAGACCCCTCCACTTT. Translating it yields CASTKDGRPLHF. The genes are TRBV7-8 and TRBJ1-6; the D is unclear. Trimming took off 7 bases at V and 12 bases at J, with 13 bases between the two ends. CDR1 and CDR2 from the germline V gene are SGHVS and FQNEAQ. CDR3 length: 12 amino acids.

This clone was observed a handful of times. Additional DNA sequences in this sample encode the identical CDR3. The chain joins TRBV2 to TRBJ2-5; 7 nucleotides match TRBD1. The V gene end was trimmed by 7 bases and the J gene end by 4 bases; junction bases not matched to a gene: 3. The CDR3 sequence is 12 residues long. CDR1 and CDR2 (germline): SNHLY, FYNNEI. The CDR3 DNA reads TGTGCCAGCACCCGGGACAGAGAGACCCAGTACTTC. It encodes CASTRDRETQYF. The full variable domain, its missing parts supplied by reference TRBV2 and TRBJ2-5, is EPEVTQTPSHQVTQMGQEVILRCVPISNHLYFYWYRQILGQKVEFLVSFYNNEISEKSEIFDDQFSVERPDGSNFTLKIRSTKLEDSAMYFCASTRDRETQYFGPGTRLLVL.

This clone has more than one count but fewer than ten. This CDR3 reads CSVLRGGAGGNEQFF. The CDR3 nucleotides read TGCAGCGTGTTACGCGGGGGGGCAGGTGGGAATGAGCAGTTCTTC. The J gene is TRBJ2-1, the V gene TRBV29-1; 9 nucleotides line up with TRBD2. This CDR3 has 15 amino acids. Germline values: CDR1 SQVTM, CDR2 ANQGSEA. J gave up 7 bases and V 6 bases, and 13 bases lay outside the gene matches.

The rearrangement uses TRBV18 and TRBJ2-1; 9 nucleotides line up with TRBD1. Trimming cost V 1 base and J 6 bases; bases outside gene matches: 10. CDR3 length equals 17 residues. Germline V CDR1 and CDR2: KGHSH, LQKENI. The chain's CDR3 is CASSPLGIGTGSNEQFF. CDR3 coding DNA: TGTGCCAGCTCACCACTCGGGATCGGGACAGGGTCCAATGAGCAGTTCTTC. Complete variable domain (other parts from reference TRBV18 and TRBJ2-1): NAGVMQNPRHLVRRRGQEARLRCSPMKGHSHVYWYRQLPEEGLKFMVYLQKENIIDESGMPKERFSAEFPKEGPSILRIQQVVRGDSAAYFCASSPLGIGTGSNEQFFGPGTRLTVL.

This rearrangement joins TRBV7-8 to TRBJ2-5; TRBD2 agrees at 8 bases. The V and J ends lost 1 base and 5 bases, in that order; junction bases with no gene match: 6. Germline V gives CDR1 SGHVS, CDR2 FQNEAQ. The CDR3 totals 15 residues. CDR3 nucleotide sequence: TGTGCCAGCAGCTTAGTCGGCGGGGGGTGGGAGACCCAGTACTTC. Protein: CASSLVGGGWETQYF. The complete variable domain, with remaining parts taken from reference TRBV7-8 and TRBJ2-5, reads GAGVSQSPRYKVAKRGQDVALRCDPISGHVSLFWYQQALGQGPEFLTYFQNEAQLDKSGLPSDRFFAERPEGSVSTLKIQRTQQEDSAVYLCASSLVGGGWETQYFGPGTRLLVL.

The chain employs TRBV6-1 and TRBJ2-7, with D possibly being TRBD1 (5 bases). Germline CDR1 and CDR2: MNHNS and SASEGT. This CDR3 spans 15 amino acids. V was cut by 2 bases and J by 4 bases, with 15 bases left in between. The CDR3 region is CASSESMVGAYEQYF. CDR3 coding DNA: TGTGCCAGCAGTGAATCCATGGTTGGGGCTTACGAGCAGTACTTC.

This clone was seen only once. The chain combines TRBV7-2 with TRBJ1-2; 9 bases are a match to TRBD1. This CDR3 has 16 amino acids. Germline CDR1 is SGHTA and CDR2 is FQGNSA. V shed 1 base and J 5 bases; nucleotides not matched to a gene: 8. The CDR3 loop is CASSLGGTGISYGYTF. CDR3 bases: TGTGCCAGCAGCTTAGGAGGGACAGGGATCTCATATGGCTACACCTTC.

This clone has only one observation. The rearrangement joins TRBV24-1 to TRBJ2-3; D may be TRBD1 (6 bases). Trimming left V 12 bases short and J 8 bases short, with 20 bases between. The length of the CDR3 is 13 residues. Looked up from germline, CDR1 is KGHDR and CDR2 is SFDVKD. CDR3 bases: TGTGCCGCCTGGAGGTCTATAGGGGGTACGCAGTATTTT. Protein product: CAAWRSIGGTQYF.

CDR3 coding DNA: TGTGCCAGCAGGCTTAGCGGGGGCTACACAGATACGCAGTATTTT. Translating gives CASRLSGGYTDTQYF. The chain uses TRBV7-2 and TRBJ2-3; 9 bases are a match to TRBD2. Germline CDR1 and CDR2: SGHTA and FQGNSA. CDR3 length: 15 residues. The J segment lost 2 bases and the V segment lost 6 bases, leaving 6 bases of the junction unmatched.

The chain combines TRBV7-3 with TRBJ2-2, with 12 positions matching TRBD2. The junction had 3 bases not matched to a gene; V was cut back by 4 bases and J by 6 bases. The CDR3 spans 15 residues. The germline V gene has CDR1 SGHTA and CDR2 FQGTGA. CDR3 in amino acids: CASSSRTSGAGELFF. CDR3 sequence (DNA): TGTGCCAGCAGCTCTAGGACTAGCGGGGCCGGGGAGCTGTTTTTT. Supplemented by reference TRBV7-3 and TRBJ2-2, the full variable domain reads GAGVSQTPSNKVTEKGKYVELRCDPISGHTALYWYRQSLGQGPEFLIYFQGTGAADDSGLPNDRFFAVRPEGSVSTLKIQRTERGDSAVYLCASSSRTSGAGELFFGEGSRLTVL.

CDR3 bases: TGTGCCAGTAGTATACAAGGGAGGTCCCAAGAGACCCAGTACTTC. It is translated as CASSIQGRSQETQYF. The chain is built from TRBV19 and TRBJ2-5; maybe TRBD2 (6 bases). V was shortened by 2 bases and J by 1 base, with 11 bases between the two germline ends. This CDR3 has 15 residues. Germline CDR1 reads LNHDA; CDR2 reads SQIVND (reference sequence).

The rearrangement uses TRBV15 and TRBJ1-5, with TRBD1 identical over 10 bases. The CDR3 totals 14 residues. The trim removed 9 bases at V and 9 bases at J, leaving 11 bases unmatched. Per germline, CDR1 LNHNV and CDR2 YYDKDF (reference sequence). CDR3 region: CATKRGQGSGPQHF. The CDR3 DNA reads as TGTGCCACGAAGAGGGGACAGGGGTCAGGGCCCCAGCATTTT.

V is TRBV5-1 and J is TRBJ2-3; TRBD2 matches 13 bases. This CDR3 region has 15 residues. J was trimmed by 5 bases and V by 4 bases; bases with no gene match: 4. Germline assignment: CDR1 SGHRS and CDR2 YFSETQ. This chain's CDR3 is CASSIRTSGGDTQYF. Written as DNA, the CDR3 is TGCGCCAGCAGCATAAGGACTAGCGGGGGAGATACGCAGTATTTT.

J is TRBJ2-5 and V is TRBV18; 14 bases align to TRBD2. Germline values: CDR1 KGHSH, CDR2 LQKENI. With 3 bases clipped from V and 4 bases from J, the junction kept 7 bases outside the gene matches. The CDR3 loop spans 17 amino acids. The CDR3 sequence: CASSPLRLAGGRETQYF. The CDR3 DNA follows: TGTGCCAGCTCACCCCTAAGACTAGCGGGGGGGCGAGAGACCCAGTACTTC.

Worth noting for this clone: Other DNA sequences within the sample encode an identical CDR3. The chain carries TRBV6-6 and TRBJ1-2, with 10 bases matching TRBD1. This CDR3 has 15 amino acids. Per the germline V gene, CDR1 is MNHNY and CDR2 is SVGAGI (reference sequence). Losses at the gene ends were 4 bases for V and 5 bases for J; bases not matched to a gene: 7. The CDR3 DNA follows: TGTGCCAGCAGTTCCCGACAGGGGGCTCCATATGGCTACACCTTC. Amino acid sequence: CASSSRQGAPYGYTF.

V is TRBV6-2 or TRBV6-3 and J is TRBJ2-2, with D maybe TRBD2 (7 bases). This CDR3 comprises 19 residues. The V end lost 0 bases, the J end lost 2 bases, and 19 bases lay between the germline ends. Germline V lookup: CDR1 MNHEY, CDR2 SVGEGT. CDR3 nucleotide sequence: TGTGCCAGCAGTTACTCAAAGAGGGGGGGGACACGAAACACCGGGGAGCTGTTTTTT. It encodes CASSYSKRGGTRNTGELFF.

V gene TRBV21-1 combines with J gene TRBJ1-5; the D call in the table, TRBD1, was not verified against the DNA. TRBV21-1 is classified as a pseudogene. The CDR3 length is 17 residues. CDR3 nucleotides: TGTGCCAGCTCAAAAAACCATAGGGGGCCGCAAGTGCGGCCCCAGCATTTT. This gives the protein CASSKNHRGPQVRPQHF.

The rearrangement joins TRBV3-1 (or the pseudogene TRBV3-2) to TRBJ2-5; maybe TRBD2 (7 bases). In germline, CDR1 is LGHDT, CDR2 YNNKEL (reference sequence). The CDR3 spans 14 residues. The V gene lost 5 bases and the J gene lost 8 bases, with 18 bases spanning the gap. The CDR3 sequence: CASSLLVGGLTQYF. CDR3 bases: TGTGCCAGCAGCTTGCTGGTGGGGGGGCTAACCCAGTACTTC.

In the case of this clone: The junction and the germline gene differ at one end; a read error may be behind it. The V and J genes are TRBV7-7 and TRBJ2-1, with 8 positions matching TRBD1. There are 15 residues in the CDR3. Germline V gene sequence: CDR1 SSHAT, CDR2 FNYEAQ (reference sequence). CDR3: CASSARTGYYNEQFF. As DNA, the CDR3 is TGTGCTAGCAGCGCCAGGACAGGGTACTACAATGAGCAGTTCTTC.

The gene calls are TRBV12-3 or TRBV12-4 and TRBJ2-1; no firm D call. This CDR3 contains 13 residues. Trimming removed 10 bases from V and 0 bases from J, with 10 bases in between. CDR3 protein: CATTHRSYNEQFF. CDR3 DNA sequence: TGTGCCACAACTCACCGCTCCTACAATGAGCAGTTCTTC.

The genes are TRBV7-2 and TRBJ2-1, with D possibly being TRBD1 (6 bases). Trimming stripped 5 bases from V and 10 bases from J, with 18 bases between. Germline V gene lookup returns CDR1 SGHTA and CDR2 FQGNSA. The CDR3 spans 14 residues. CDR3 protein: CASSLDRIQGEQFF. CDR3 sequence (DNA): TGTGCCAGCAGCCTGGATCGGATACAGGGCGAGCAGTTCTTC.

This clone was recorded only once. V usage is TRBV5-3 and J usage is TRBJ1-5, with D maybe TRBD1 (5 bases). TRBV5-3 is treated as an ORF (open reading frame) with a function not yet certain. This CDR3 region has 17 residues. The V and J ends lost 4 bases and 3 bases respectively, with 20 bases between them. DNA of the CDR3: TGTGCCAGAAGCAGACAGACGACCCGGGCCCCCAATCAGCCCCAGCATTTT. Its protein product is CARSRQTTRAPNQPQHF.

The chain links TRBV3-1 (or the pseudogene TRBV3-2) to TRBJ2-4; D perhaps matches TRBD2 (5 bases). Germline loops: CDR1 LGHDT, CDR2 YNNKEL (reference sequence). CDR3 length: 17 residues. Trimming took 2 bases from V and 1 from J, leaving 15 bases between them. CDR3 loop: CASSQSRAVSAKNIQYF. In DNA, the CDR3 is TGTGCCAGCAGCCAATCGCGGGCAGTGTCTGCCAAAAACATTCAGTACTTC.

This clone was detected a few times. This chain uses TRBV4-1 with TRBJ1-6; D not certain. V was pared by 0 bases and J by 10 bases, with 13 bases between. Per the germline V gene, CDR1 is MGHRA and CDR2 is YSYEKL. The CDR3 is 15 amino acids. The CDR3 is CASSQDTSRTSPLHF. The DNA of the CDR3 is TGCGCCAGCAGCCAAGATACAAGTCGAACATCACCCCTCCACTTT.